These T cell receptor beta chains were read from a single sample in a study of blood T cell repertoires in COVID-19. Assay used: immunoSEQ multiplex PCR; TCRdb lists only in-frame clones, some missing. The repertoire holds approximately 180,000 clones, with 75% to 90% as singletons. The sample consisted of PBMCs or T cells enriched from blood (not recorded which). These receptor sequences come from a man aged 35 to 55 who had recovered from COVID-19. Each CDR3 is given with its conserved first and last residue. Each record gives: CDR3 DNA, CDR3 protein, V gene, CDR3 length, clone size, D gene, J gene. A D gene is named only where the DNA matches it firmly. Clone sizes are given selectively: once, few, many, or a class where the clone is expanded.

CDR3 DNA: TGTGCCAGCAGTTCCCTAGCGGGAGAGTATGAGCAGTTCTTC; CDR3 protein: CASSSLAGEYEQFF; V gene: TRBV28; CDR3 length: 14; clone size: .; D gene: TRBD2; J gene: TRBJ2-1
CDR3 DNA: TGTGCCTGGAAGGGACAGGGGAACACTGAAGCTTTCTTT; CDR3 protein: CAWKGQGNTEAFF; V gene: TRBV30; CDR3 length: 13; clone size: .; D gene: TRBD1; J gene: TRBJ1-1
CDR3 DNA: TGTGCCAGCTTTACTAGTCCTTTGACCGGGGAGCTGTTTTTT; CDR3 protein: CASFTSPLTGELFF; V gene: TRBV6-5; CDR3 length: 14; clone size: .; D gene: .; J gene: TRBJ2-2
CDR3 DNA: TGTGCCAGCAGCCCTTGGAGGGACAGGGATAATGAAAAACTGTTTTTT; CDR3 protein: CASSPWRDRDNEKLFF; V gene: TRBV28; CDR3 length: 16; clone size: .; D gene: TRBD1; J gene: TRBJ1-4
CDR3 DNA: TGTGCCAGTAACCCGGCGGGACCCCTAGACTATGGCTACACCTTC; CDR3 protein: CASNPAGPLDYGYTF; V gene: TRBV19; CDR3 length: 15; clone size: .; D gene: .; J gene: TRBJ1-2
CDR3 DNA: TGTGCCAGCAACGACAGGGATTCACCCCTCCACTTT; CDR3 protein: CASNDRDSPLHF; V gene: TRBV11-1; CDR3 length: 12; clone size: .; D gene: TRBD1; J gene: TRBJ1-6
CDR3 DNA: TGTGCCAGCACAGAGGGGGGCAATCAGCCCCAGCATTTT; CDR3 protein: CASTEGGNQPQHF; V gene: TRBV6-5; CDR3 length: 13; clone size: .; D gene: .; J gene: TRBJ1-5
CDR3 DNA: TGCGCCAGCAGCTTAACCGGGACAGGCAACTATGGCTACACCTTC; CDR3 protein: CASSLTGTGNYGYTF; V gene: TRBV5-1; CDR3 length: 15; clone size: .; D gene: TRBD1; J gene: TRBJ1-2
CDR3 DNA: TGTGCCAGTACAGGGGGGTCGTCAGATACGCAGTATTTT; CDR3 protein: CASTGGSSDTQYF; V gene: TRBV7-9; CDR3 length: 13; clone size: .; D gene: TRBD1; J gene: TRBJ2-3
CDR3 DNA: TGTGCCAATGTCAGGGGCGACACTGAAGCTTTCTTT; CDR3 protein: CANVRGDTEAFF; V gene: TRBV12-3/TRBV12-4; CDR3 length: 12; clone size: .; D gene: .; J gene: TRBJ1-1
CDR3 DNA: TGCGCCAGCACTCCGACAGGGTTAGGGACCTACGAGCAGTACTTC; CDR3 protein: CASTPTGLGTYEQYF; V gene: TRBV5-1; CDR3 length: 15; clone size: .; D gene: TRBD1; J gene: TRBJ2-7
CDR3 DNA: TGTGCCAGCAGACAGGGACAGGGGGCCGTTCAGCCCCAGCATTTT; CDR3 protein: CASRQGQGAVQPQHF; V gene: TRBV6-5; CDR3 length: 15; clone size: .; D gene: TRBD1; J gene: TRBJ1-5
CDR3 DNA: TGCGCCAGCAGCTTGGATGCAGGGGAGCAGCCCCAGCATTTT; CDR3 protein: CASSLDAGEQPQHF; V gene: TRBV5-1; CDR3 length: 14; clone size: .; D gene: .; J gene: TRBJ1-5
CDR3 DNA: TGTGCCAGCAGCGGACAGCTGCGAACCGGGGAGCTGTTTTTT; CDR3 protein: CASSGQLRTGELFF; V gene: TRBV9; CDR3 length: 14; clone size: .; D gene: .; J gene: TRBJ2-2
CDR3 DNA: TGCGCCAGCAGCCAAGTAATCTCAGCAGGGGGCTACACCTTC; CDR3 protein: CASSQVISAGGYTF; V gene: TRBV4-1; CDR3 length: 14; clone size: .; D gene: .; J gene: TRBJ1-2
CDR3 DNA: TGTGCCAGCAGTGGCAGGGTGGACACTGAAGCTTTCTTT; CDR3 protein: CASSGRVDTEAFF; V gene: TRBV27; CDR3 length: 13; clone size: .; D gene: .; J gene: TRBJ1-1
CDR3 DNA: TGTGCCAGCAGCGCCGCCACGGGACACGGAGCTAACTATGGCTACACCTTC; CDR3 protein: CASSAATGHGANYGYTF; V gene: TRBV9; CDR3 length: 17; clone size: .; D gene: .; J gene: TRBJ1-2
CDR3 DNA: TGCGCCAGCAGCCAAGGGCAGGACTGGGAGCAGTACTTC; CDR3 protein: CASSQGQDWEQYF; V gene: TRBV4-1; CDR3 length: 13; clone size: .; D gene: .; J gene: TRBJ2-7
CDR3 DNA: TGCGCCAGCAGCTTGGAACAACGGACTAGCACAGATACGCAGTATTTT; CDR3 protein: CASSLEQRTSTDTQYF; V gene: TRBV5-1; CDR3 length: 16; clone size: .; D gene: .; J gene: TRBJ2-3
CDR3 DNA: TGTGCCAGCACTCGACTCGACTACGAGCAGTACTTC; CDR3 protein: CASTRLDYEQYF; V gene: TRBV5-8; CDR3 length: 12; clone size: .; D gene: .; J gene: TRBJ2-7
CDR3 DNA: TGCGCCAGCAGCTCACTAGCGGGAACGCCCTACGAGCAGTACTTC; CDR3 protein: CASSSLAGTPYEQYF; V gene: TRBV5-1; CDR3 length: 15; clone size: .; D gene: TRBD2; J gene: TRBJ2-7
CDR3 DNA: TGTGCCAGCAGCTCCGGTAGCGGGTCCCAGCATTTT; CDR3 protein: CASSSGSGSQHF; V gene: TRBV11-2; CDR3 length: 12; clone size: .; D gene: .; J gene: TRBJ1-5
CDR3 DNA: TGCGCCAGCAGCCACCCGGGACAGACGAATCAGCCCCAGCATTTT; CDR3 protein: CASSHPGQTNQPQHF; V gene: TRBV4-1; CDR3 length: 15; clone size: .; D gene: TRBD1; J gene: TRBJ1-5
CDR3 DNA: TGTGCCAGTAGTCTCGAGACAGGATATGGAAACACCATATATTTT; CDR3 protein: CASSLETGYGNTIYF; V gene: TRBV19; CDR3 length: 15; clone size: once; D gene: .; J gene: TRBJ1-3
CDR3 DNA: TGTGCCAGCCAGACAGGGGGTAGGACTGAAGCTTTCTTT; CDR3 protein: CASQTGGRTEAFF; V gene: TRBV19; CDR3 length: 13; clone size: .; D gene: TRBD1; J gene: TRBJ1-1
CDR3 DNA: TGTGCCAGCAGCCTAGTGGGGGGGGCTGGGGCCAACGTCCTGACTTTC; CDR3 protein: CASSLVGGAGANVLTF; V gene: TRBV9; CDR3 length: 16; clone size: .; D gene: TRBD2; J gene: TRBJ2-6
CDR3 DNA: TGTGCCAGTACCGGACAGGGGTGGAATGAGCAGTTCTTC; CDR3 protein: CASTGQGWNEQFF; V gene: TRBV19; CDR3 length: 13; clone size: .; D gene: TRBD1; J gene: TRBJ2-1
CDR3 DNA: TGCGCCAGCAGCTTGGCCCTCGGGACAGCCTACGAGCAGTACTTC; CDR3 protein: CASSLALGTAYEQYF; V gene: TRBV5-1; CDR3 length: 15; clone size: .; D gene: TRBD1; J gene: TRBJ2-7
CDR3 DNA: TGTGCCAGCAGCGTAGCTACGGGACTTTTTGGAAACGAGCAGTACTTC; CDR3 protein: CASSVATGLFGNEQYF; V gene: TRBV9; CDR3 length: 16; clone size: .; D gene: .; J gene: TRBJ2-7
CDR3 DNA: TGTGCCAGCAGCGAAGGGGGGGCGGCAGATACGCAGTATTTT; CDR3 protein: CASSEGGAADTQYF; V gene: TRBV9; CDR3 length: 14; clone size: .; D gene: .; J gene: TRBJ2-3
CDR3 DNA: TGTGCCAGCGCCTCAACAGGGGTAGGGCAGCCCCAGCATTTT; CDR3 protein: CASASTGVGQPQHF; V gene: TRBV28; CDR3 length: 14; clone size: .; D gene: TRBD1; J gene: TRBJ1-5
CDR3 DNA: TGTGCCAGCAGATCGGACAGGGCTCGAACTGAAGCTTTCTTT; CDR3 protein: CASRSDRARTEAFF; V gene: TRBV11-3; CDR3 length: 14; clone size: .; D gene: TRBD1; J gene: TRBJ1-1
CDR3 DNA: TGTGCCAGCAGTATAGGGACTAGCGGGGAGACCCAGTACTTC; CDR3 protein: CASSIGTSGETQYF; V gene: TRBV2; CDR3 length: 14; clone size: .; D gene: TRBD2; J gene: TRBJ2-5
CDR3 DNA: TGTGCCAGCAGAAGTTCGGACAGGGGGTCCGGGGAGCTGTTTTTT; CDR3 protein: CASRSSDRGSGELFF; V gene: TRBV6-5; CDR3 length: 15; clone size: .; D gene: TRBD1; J gene: TRBJ2-2
CDR3 DNA: TGTGCCAGTACCGCTGGGGGGGCGCGTTATAACACTGAAGCTTTCTTT; CDR3 protein: CASTAGGARYNTEAFF; V gene: TRBV19; CDR3 length: 16; clone size: few; D gene: .; J gene: TRBJ1-1
CDR3 DNA: TGCGCCAGCAGTGAGTCGGGCAGGGCGAACACCATATATTTT; CDR3 protein: CASSESGRANTIYF; V gene: TRBV10-1; CDR3 length: 14; clone size: .; D gene: .; J gene: TRBJ1-3
CDR3 DNA: TGTGCCAGCAGTCTCGGACAGGGGGCGGAAGCTTTCTTT; CDR3 protein: CASSLGQGAEAFF; V gene: TRBV12-3/TRBV12-4; CDR3 length: 13; clone size: .; D gene: TRBD1; J gene: TRBJ1-1
CDR3 DNA: TGTGCCAGCAGACGTCTATTGGGCGGGGGAGAAGAGACCCAGTACTTC; CDR3 protein: CASRRLLGGGEETQYF; V gene: TRBV27; CDR3 length: 16; clone size: .; D gene: TRBD2; J gene: TRBJ2-5
CDR3 DNA: TGTGCCAGCAGCCAAGTCGTCAGGGTGAACACCGGGGAGCTGTTTTTT; CDR3 protein: CASSQVVRVNTGELFF; V gene: TRBV3-1/TRBV3-2; CDR3 length: 16; clone size: .; D gene: .; J gene: TRBJ2-2
CDR3 DNA: TGTGCCAGCAGCTCCGGGACCCCAGGGGGCCATGGCTACACCTTC; CDR3 protein: CASSSGTPGGHGYTF; V gene: TRBV13; CDR3 length: 15; clone size: .; D gene: TRBD1; J gene: TRBJ1-2
CDR3 DNA: TGTGCCAGCAGCTCCGGACTAGCGGAACCTTACACCGGGGAGCTGTTTTTT; CDR3 protein: CASSSGLAEPYTGELFF; V gene: TRBV5-5; CDR3 length: 17; clone size: .; D gene: TRBD2; J gene: TRBJ2-2
CDR3 DNA: TGCGCCAGCAGCATCGGACAGGGGACCTACGAGCAGTACTTC; CDR3 protein: CASSIGQGTYEQYF; V gene: TRBV5-1; CDR3 length: 14; clone size: .; D gene: TRBD1; J gene: TRBJ2-7
CDR3 DNA: TGCAGCGCGAGAACAGGGGGTAGACCCTACGAGCAGTACTTC; CDR3 protein: CSARTGGRPYEQYF; V gene: TRBV29-1; CDR3 length: 14; clone size: .; D gene: TRBD1; J gene: TRBJ2-7
CDR3 DNA: TGTGCCATCACCGGACAGGCCGACTACAATGAGCAGTTCTTC; CDR3 protein: CAITGQADYNEQFF; V gene: TRBV10-3; CDR3 length: 14; clone size: .; D gene: TRBD1; J gene: TRBJ2-1
CDR3 DNA: TGCGCCAGCAGCTTGGCTCGGGACTCCCAACAAGGTGAGCAGTTCTTC; CDR3 protein: CASSLARDSQQGEQFF; V gene: TRBV5-1; CDR3 length: 16; clone size: few; D gene: .; J gene: TRBJ2-1
CDR3 DNA: TGTGCCAGCAGCCAAGCAGGTATGAACCGTGGTTATGAAGCTTTCTTT; CDR3 protein: CASSQAGMNRGYEAFF; V gene: TRBV3-1/TRBV3-2; CDR3 length: 16; clone size: .; D gene: .; J gene: TRBJ1-1
CDR3 DNA: TGTGCCAGCACTTGGACTAGCGTCATCGGGGAGCTGTTTTTT; CDR3 protein: CASTWTSVIGELFF; V gene: TRBV2; CDR3 length: 14; clone size: few; D gene: TRBD2; J gene: TRBJ2-2
CDR3 DNA: TGTGCCAGCGGGAGGAGCTCCTACGAGCAGTACTTC; CDR3 protein: CASGRSSYEQYF; V gene: TRBV28; CDR3 length: 12; clone size: .; D gene: .; J gene: TRBJ2-7
CDR3 DNA: TGTGCCAGCTCACCGGGGGCAGATACGCAGTATTTT; CDR3 protein: CASSPGADTQYF; V gene: TRBV28; CDR3 length: 12; clone size: few; D gene: .; J gene: TRBJ2-3
CDR3 DNA: TGTGCCAGCAGCCCATGGGACAAACCGGGGGATACGCAGTATTTT; CDR3 protein: CASSPWDKPGDTQYF; V gene: TRBV7-2; CDR3 length: 15; clone size: .; D gene: .; J gene: TRBJ2-3
CDR3 DNA: TGCAGCGTATCGCGACAGGGAATTAACTATGGCTACACCTTC; CDR3 protein: CSVSRQGINYGYTF; V gene: TRBV29-1; CDR3 length: 14; clone size: .; D gene: TRBD1; J gene: TRBJ1-2
CDR3 DNA: TGTGCCAGCAGCTCGGGACTAGCGGTTTACAATGAGCAGTTCTTC; CDR3 protein: CASSSGLAVYNEQFF; V gene: TRBV5-5; CDR3 length: 15; clone size: .; D gene: TRBD2; J gene: TRBJ2-1
CDR3 DNA: TGTGCCATCAGTGACCCCCGGGGCGAGGGGGCGAGGACCGGGGAGCTGTTTTTT; CDR3 protein: CAISDPRGEGARTGELFF; V gene: TRBV10-3; CDR3 length: 18; clone size: .; D gene: TRBD1; J gene: TRBJ2-2